This TCR beta chain emerged from a study of blood T cells in healthy people across ages. The study, taken as a whole, reports: Versus aged donors, long-lived donors had higher diversity and more naive CD4+ cells.

Primers used in a second PCR of roughly 7 to 11 cycles were a sample-barcoded 5' primer and a J-beta primer mix. MiXCR was run by TCRdb on the 5' RACE reads, yielding one entry per CDR3 protein. In the table there are about 760,000 distinct CDR3 sequences, around 50% of which are singletons. The V gene's germline CDR1 is KGHDR and CDR2 SFDVKD. The CDR3 spans 13 residues. V was trimmed by 9 bases and J by 6 bases, leaving 13 bases between them. In this sample, this clonotype turned up a few times. Its antigen is unknown. This chain links TRBV24-1 with TRBJ2-2, with D possibly matching TRBD2 (6 bases). This receptor was identified in a man in his forties or fifties in good health. Sequencing used blood. In DNA, the CDR3 is TGTGCCACCGCAAATGGAGGGGCCGGGGAGCTGTTTTTT. Translated: CATANGGAGELFF.